The sequence of this T cell receptor beta chain was determined in a study of radiation and T cells in renal cell carcinoma. Using immunoSEQ multiplex PCR, the repertoire was profiled, and TCRdb retains in-frame clones only, with some absent. The sample shows over 15,000 clones, 45% to 65% of them seen only once. Indicated treatment: treatment-naive control, cytoreductive nephrectomy. CDR3 length equals 13 residues. The V gene end was trimmed by 5 bases and the J gene end by 2 bases; junction bases not matched to a gene: 1. Germline V gene sequence: CDR1 SNHLY, CDR2 FYNNEI. The chain carries TRBV2 and TRBJ1-2; 8 bases are shared with TRBD1. The TCR comes from a middle-aged man with renal cell carcinoma. This specimen was tumor tissue, taken from a patient whose treatment was nephrectomy without radiotherapy. The CDR3 loop reads CASSYRGNYGYTF. The CDR3 region has the DNA TGTGCCAGCAGTTACAGGGGGAACTATGGCTACACCTTC.